Presented here are 14 T cell receptor beta chains from one specimen sequenced in a study of CD8+ T cells in alopecia areata. The treatment here: oral pan-JAK inhibitor, 5-10 mg twice daily. TCR sequencing used cDNA made by reverse transcription of extracted RNA. Sequenced by immunoSEQ multiplex PCR; TCRdb stores in-frame clones only, minus some. The sample yields nearly 200,000 clones, 58% seen once. Sequences were derived from CD4+ T cells sorted from blood, sampled at week 24, from a patient treated with tofacitinib. The receptors stem from a human donor with alopecia areata.

The rearrangement joins TRBV14 to TRBJ1-1, with D hard to call. CDR3 size: 14 residues. Germline values: CDR1 SGHDN, CDR2 FVKESK. The V end lost 4 bases, the J end lost 1 base, and 10 bases lay between the germline ends. The CDR3 region has the DNA TGTGCCAGCAGCCTCCCCATGGGGAACACTGAAGCTTTCTTT. This translates into CASSLPMGNTEAFF.

This chain connects TRBV6-1 to TRBJ2-1; tentative D call: TRBD1 (6 bases). V lost 6 bases and J lost 6, with 12 bases in between. This CDR3 region has 13 residues. Germline V gene lookup returns CDR1 MNHNS and CDR2 SASEGT. The CDR3 bases are TGTGCCAGCAGCCAAACAGGGCCCAATGAGCAGTTCTTC. This encodes CASSQTGPNEQFF.

The rearrangement joins TRBV4-3 to TRBJ2-5; D remains unclear. V lost 1 base and J 1 base, leaving 13 bases between the germline ends. Looked up from germline, CDR1 is LGHNA and CDR2 is YSLEER. The CDR3 extends over 16 amino acids. The CDR3 DNA follows: TGCGCCAGCAGCCAAGCGGGCCTAGGGCCCCAAGAGACCCAGTACTTC. Its protein product is CASSQAGLGPQETQYF.

This chain joins TRBV6-5 and TRBJ2-5, with TRBD1 identical over 7 bases. Germline values: CDR1 MNHEY, CDR2 SVGAGI. The CDR3 extends over 14 amino acids. Trimming removed 6 bases from V and 5 bases from J; junction bases left unmatched: 9. CDR3: CASSSTGDGETQYF. The CDR3 DNA sequence: TGTGCCAGCAGCTCTACAGGGGATGGGGAGACCCAGTACTTC.

This clone turned up a few times. This chain connects TRBV29-1 to TRBJ2-3; D gene ambiguous. V lost 2 bases and J lost 3, with 6 bases in between. Germline CDR1 and CDR2: SQVTM and ANQGSEA. The CDR3 length is 12 residues. CDR3 nucleotide sequence: TGCAGCGTTGAACGACATACAGATACGCAGTATTTT. The encoded protein is CSVERHTDTQYF.

J is TRBJ2-3 and V is TRBV2; D is ambiguous. V dropped 0 bases and J dropped 0 bases, with 13 bases sitting between them. Germline CDR1 SNHLY, CDR2 FYNNEI. This CDR3 comprises 17 residues. The chain's CDR3 is CASSEAWGSTSTDTQYF. The CDR3 coding sequence is TGTGCCAGCAGTGAAGCTTGGGGAAGTACTAGCACAGATACGCAGTATTTT.

This clone is medium-sized within its sample. The chain recombines TRBV7-9 with TRBJ2-1; possibly TRBD1 for D (5 bases). This CDR3 has 16 amino acids. Per the germline V gene, CDR1 is SEHNR and CDR2 is FQNEAQ (reference sequence). The V and J ends lost 2 bases and 1 base respectively, with 12 bases between them. This CDR3 reads CASSLRADSSYNEQFF. CDR3 DNA sequence: TGTGCCAGCAGCTTAAGGGCTGACAGTTCCTACAATGAGCAGTTCTTC.

The V gene is TRBV5-1, the J gene TRBJ2-7; D remains unclear. This CDR3 spans 14 amino acids. Germline CDR1 is SGHRS and CDR2 is YFSETQ. With 10 bases removed from V and 1 base from J, the gap between germline ends came to 18 bases. The CDR3 region is CASRDGGRSYEQYF. DNA for the CDR3: TGCGCCTCACGTGACGGCGGAAGGTCCTACGAGCAGTACTTC. Full variable domain (remainder filled in from reference TRBV5-1 and TRBJ2-7): KAGVTQTPRYLIKTRGQQVTLSCSPISGHRSVSWYQQTPGQGLQFLFEYFSETQRNKGNFPGRFSGRQFSNSRSEMNVSTLELGDSALYLCASRDGGRSYEQYFGPGTRLTVT.

This chain joins TRBV15 and TRBJ2-7, with D hard to call. From germline, CDR1 is LNHNV and CDR2 YYDKDF (reference sequence). Trimming cost V 1 base and J 4 bases, with 5 bases left between them. The CDR3 extends over 12 amino acids. This chain's CDR3 is CATSRVGYEQYF. CDR3 nucleotides: TGTGCCACCAGCAGAGTAGGGTACGAGCAGTACTTC.

The J gene is TRBJ1-4, the V gene TRBV14; D not certain. Germline V lookup: CDR1 SGHDN, CDR2 FVKESK. CDR3 length: 14 residues. Trimming removed 4 bases from V and 8 bases from J, with 14 bases in between. CDR3 sequence: CASSRRGYGEKLFF. In DNA form, the CDR3 reads TGTGCCAGCAGCCGACGAGGGTATGGAGAAAAACTGTTTTTT.

The chain combines TRBV29-1 with TRBJ1-1; TRBD1 matches 8 bases. Germline CDR1 is SQVTM and CDR2 is ANQGSEA. The CDR3 sequence is 11 residues long. The V gene end was trimmed by 5 bases and the J gene end by 5 bases; junction bases not matched to a gene: 1. The CDR3 DNA reads TGCAGCGTTACAGGGGGAACTGAAGCTTTCTTT. Its protein is CSVTGGTEAFF.

The chain recombines TRBV7-2 with TRBJ2-5; 10 bases map to TRBD1. From germline, CDR1 is SGHTA and CDR2 FQGNSA. Trimming cost V 4 bases and J 5 bases; bases outside gene matches: 7. The CDR3 is 15 amino acids. The CDR3 region is CASSSRDRGWETQYF. CDR3 nucleotide sequence: TGTGCCAGCAGCTCCAGGGACAGGGGATGGGAGACCCAGTACTTC. The entire variable domain, with the rest obtained from reference TRBV7-2 and TRBJ2-5, is as follows: GAGVSQSPSNKVTEKGKDVELRCDPISGHTALYWYRQSLGQGLEFLIYFQGNSAPDKSGLPSDRFSAERTGGSVSTLTIQRTQQEDSAVYLCASSSRDRGWETQYFGPGTRLLVL.

This chain uses TRBV10-3 with TRBJ2-6, with D possibly being TRBD1 (6 bases). V lost 5 bases, J lost 4 bases, and 12 bases lay in between. This CDR3 spans 15 amino acids. CDR1 is ENHRY, CDR2 SYGVKD, per germline. CDR3 in DNA: TGTGCCATCAGTTCAGGGGTGGGCGGGGCCAACGTCCTGACTTTC. Translated, it gives CAISSGVGGANVLTF.

The chain carries TRBV30 and TRBJ1-3, with D unclear. From germline, CDR1 is GTSNPN and CDR2 SVGIG (reference sequence). V lost 4 bases to trimming and J lost 2 bases, with 9 bases between them. This CDR3 has 13 residues. This CDR3 is CAWTRAAGNTIYF. For the CDR3, the DNA is TGTGCCTGGACCCGGGCGGCTGGAAACACCATATATTTT.